These 21 T cell receptor beta chains originate from one sample sequenced in a study of blood T cell repertoires in COVID-19. TCRdb's copy holds only in-frame clones and misses some; the assay was immunoSEQ multiplex PCR. The data contain about 350,000 clones, roughly 90% of them singletons. The sequenced material came from PBMCs or T cells enriched from blood (not recorded which). The receptors here all came from a woman aged 25 to 45 who had been exposed to COVID-19.

This chain joins TRBV27 and TRBJ2-5; 10 bases match TRBD1. With 6 bases clipped from V and 4 bases from J, the junction kept 8 bases outside the gene matches. There are 15 residues in the CDR3. CDR1 is MNHEY and CDR2 is SMNVEV in the germline V gene (reference sequence). DNA for the CDR3: TGTGCCAGCAGCCAAGGAGGACAGGGGGGAGAGACCCAGTACTTC. It specifies CASSQGGQGGETQYF.

A remark on this clone: Other DNA sequences within the sample encode an identical CDR3. V gene TRBV9 combines with J gene TRBJ2-1; 10 bases line up with TRBD2. The CDR3 covers 15 residues. Germline CDR1 and CDR2: SGDLS and YYNGEE. After removal of 3 bases from V and 4 bases from J, the junction contained 4 bases not matched to a gene. The CDR3 DNA sequence: TGTGCCAGCAGCGAGGCTAGCGGGAGTTACAATGAGCAGTTCTTC. Translation: CASSEASGSYNEQFF.

As to this clone: The same CDR3 can be traced to other DNA sequences in this sample. This chain uses TRBV9 with TRBJ1-4; tentatively, D is TRBD1 (5 bases). CDR3 length: 14 amino acids. V was shortened by 0 bases and J by 4 bases, with 7 bases between the two germline ends. The V gene's germline CDR1 is SGDLS and CDR2 YYNGEE. CDR3 loop: CASSVGGGNEKLFF. The CDR3 DNA is TGTGCCAGCAGCGTAGGCGGGGGTAATGAAAAACTGTTTTTT.

V usage is TRBV3-1 (or the pseudogene TRBV3-2) and J usage is TRBJ1-1, with D possibly matching TRBD1 (6 bases). Germline assignment: CDR1 LGHDT and CDR2 YNNKEL (reference sequence). This CDR3 contains 13 residues. V was trimmed by 5 bases and J by 6 bases, leaving 13 bases between them. As DNA, the CDR3 is TGTGCCAGCAGCACCATCAGGGGTTCTGAAGCTTTCTTT. Residues: CASSTIRGSEAFF.

The CDR3 nucleotides read TGTGCCAGCAGTTCCGCCGGGACAGGGAGAGGGCCCCAGCATTTT. This sequence encodes CASSSAGTGRGPQHF. This chain links TRBV6-6 with TRBJ1-5; 9 bases line up with TRBD1. V trimming: 4 bases; J trimming: 9 bases; junction bases outside the gene matches: 10. Looked up from germline, CDR1 is MNHNY and CDR2 is SVGAGI (reference sequence). The CDR3 is 15 residues long.

The chain combines TRBV6-5 with TRBJ2-7; 8 nucleotides match TRBD1. Germline CDR1 and CDR2: MNHEY and SVGAGI. Losses at the gene ends were 6 bases for V and 4 bases for J; bases not matched to a gene: 5. The CDR3 is 13 amino acids. The CDR3 DNA reads TGTGCCAGCAGCAGGGGACAGGAGTACGAGCAGTACTTC. Its translation is CASSRGQEYEQYF.

The rearrangement links TRBV5-4 to TRBJ1-1; 8 bases are a match to TRBD1. With V trimmed by 4 bases and J by 3 bases, 8 bases remained unmatched. The CDR3 spans 15 residues. From germline, CDR1 is SGHNT and CDR2 YYREEE (reference sequence). The chain's CDR3 is CASSPKPGQDTEAFF. The CDR3 region has the DNA TGTGCCAGCAGCCCAAAGCCGGGACAGGACACTGAAGCTTTCTTT.

The chain joins TRBV6-5 to TRBJ2-7; 9 nucleotides match TRBD2. There are 15 residues in the CDR3. V gave up 6 bases and J gave up 7 bases; unmatched junction bases: 13. Germline V lookup: CDR1 MNHEY, CDR2 SVGAGI. The CDR3 nucleotides read TGTGCCAGCAGCCAGGCGGTAGCGGGAGCTGGGGAGCAGTACTTC. Translated: CASSQAVAGAGEQYF.

The chain carries TRBV5-1 and TRBJ1-3; 8 bases align to TRBD1. This CDR3 is 18 amino acids long. With 3 bases clipped from V and 4 bases from J, the junction kept 15 bases outside the gene matches. Germline CDR1 is SGHRS and CDR2 is YFSETQ. This CDR3 is CASSSTPVQGVLGNTIYF. The CDR3, as DNA: TGCGCCAGCAGCTCAACACCCGTACAGGGGGTGTTAGGAAACACCATATATTTT.

V gene TRBV6-4 combines with J gene TRBJ2-1; 10 bases fit TRBD2. CDR3 length equals 14 residues. CDR1 MRHNA and CDR2 SNTAGT come from the germline V gene. Losses at the gene ends were 7 bases for V and 8 bases for J; bases not matched to a gene: 8. CDR3 coding DNA: TGTGCCAGCACGGCTAGCGGGAGTATCCATGAGCAGTTCTTC. It translates to CASTASGSIHEQFF.

This rearrangement joins TRBV6-5 to TRBJ1-1, with D possibly matching TRBD1 (5 bases). Germline values: CDR1 MNHEY, CDR2 SVGAGI. V lost 7 bases, J lost 7 bases, and 13 bases lay in between. CDR3 size: 12 residues. CDR3 bases: TGTGCCAGCACTCCGGGACTGCTTGAAGCTTTCTTT. Amino acid sequence: CASTPGLLEAFF.

V and J are TRBV5-1 and TRBJ1-2; perhaps TRBD1 as D (5 bases). The CDR3 runs 18 residues. Germline CDR1 SGHRS, CDR2 YFSETQ. V dropped 0 bases and J dropped 1 base, with 19 bases sitting between them. The CDR3: CASSLGLEGTNINYGYTF. In DNA form, the CDR3 reads TGCGCCAGCAGCTTGGGGCTCGAGGGGACTAATATTAACTATGGCTACACCTTC.

The chain combines TRBV2 with TRBJ2-1, with TRBD2 identical over 7 bases. The germline V gene has CDR1 SNHLY and CDR2 FYNNEI. The ends lost 8 bases at V and 0 bases at J; junction bases unmatched: 10. The CDR3 contains 16 residues. The CDR3 sequence is CASCLAGTNSYNEQFF. Written as DNA, the CDR3 is TGTGCCAGCTGCTTAGCCGGGACTAACTCCTACAATGAGCAGTTCTTC.

The rearrangement joins TRBV29-1 to TRBJ1-2; maybe TRBD1 (5 bases). Germline V gives CDR1 SQVTM, CDR2 ANQGSEA. V was clipped by 1 base and J by 8 bases, with 8 bases between them. There are 11 residues in the CDR3. CDR3 nucleotide sequence: TGCAGCGTTGAAGGGAGACAGGGCTACACCTTC. Translation: CSVEGRQGYTF.

The chain couples TRBV13 to TRBJ2-6, with TRBD1 matching 10 bases. The CDR3 has 18 residues. The germline V gene encodes CDR1 PRHDT and CDR2 FYEKMQ (reference sequence). V shed 5 bases, J shed 0 bases, and the junction held 7 bases outside the gene matches. CDR3 bases: TGTGCCAGCAGCCCTCGGACAGGGGGACACTCTGGGGCCAACGTCCTGACTTTC. Its protein is CASSPRTGGHSGANVLTF.

The chain is built from TRBV14 and TRBJ2-1; a weak D match, TRBD2 (5 bases). Germline-derived CDR1 and CDR2 are SGHDN and FVKESK. The CDR3 is made up of 15 amino acids. The ends were cut back, 7 bases at V and 5 bases at J, with 18 bases in the middle. The CDR3 DNA sequence: TGTGCCAGCACTCAGTGGGGAGCAGTAAACAATGAGCAGTTCTTC. Its translation: CASTQWGAVNNEQFF.

The chain links TRBV19 to TRBJ2-7, with TRBD1 matching over 7 bases. V gave up 10 bases and J gave up 3 bases; unmatched junction bases: 12. Germline loops: CDR1 LNHDA, CDR2 SQIVND (reference sequence). CDR3 length: 14 amino acids. CDR3 sequence reads: CATNHGTADYEQYF. CDR3 DNA: TGTGCCACCAACCACGGGACAGCAGACTACGAGCAGTACTTC.

This clone was counted once. The chain combines TRBV5-6 with TRBJ2-7; D is undetermined. With 1 base removed from V and 0 bases from J, the gap between germline ends came to 11 bases. From germline, CDR1 is SGHDT and CDR2 YYEEEE. The CDR3 loop spans 15 amino acids. The CDR3 protein is CASSLSALSSYEQYF. The CDR3 DNA reads TGTGCCAGCAGCTTGTCAGCGTTAAGCTCCTACGAGCAGTACTTC.

V is TRBV9 and J is TRBJ2-2, with 9 bases identical to TRBD2. The CDR3 consists of 15 residues. In germline, CDR1 is SGDLS, CDR2 YYNGEE. V trimming: 7 bases; J trimming: 3 bases; junction bases outside the gene matches: 7. In nucleotides, the CDR3 is TGTGCCAGCTCGGTAGCGGGAGCGTACACCGGGGAGCTGTTTTTT. This encodes CASSVAGAYTGELFF.

V gene TRBV6-2 or TRBV6-3 combines with J gene TRBJ2-5, with D possibly being TRBD2 (6 bases). The CDR3 consists of 17 residues. Germline lookup yields CDR1 MNHEY and CDR2 SVGEGT. Trimming stripped 6 bases from V and 5 bases from J, with 25 bases between. CDR3 DNA: TGTGCCAGCAGCAACTTCGGCAGCGGGTATATGAGGGAGACCCAGTACTTC. This gives the protein CASSNFGSGYMRETQYF.

The V call is TRBV27, the J call TRBJ1-6; the match to TRBD1 covers 8 bases. The CDR3 is 18 residues long. With 0 bases clipped from V and 0 bases from J, the junction kept 4 bases outside the gene matches. Per the germline V gene, CDR1 is MNHEY and CDR2 is SMNVEV (reference sequence). Here the CDR3 reads CASSLSWDRSSYNSPLHF. The CDR3 DNA follows: TGTGCCAGCAGTTTATCTTGGGACAGGAGCTCCTATAATTCACCCCTCCACTTT.